This T cell receptor beta chain was identified during a study of blood T cell repertoires in COVID-19. Turning to the study itself: PBMCs, B-cell-depleted T cells, or T cells were the source of the cDNA or gDNA that made up the material.

Authors' analysis steps: Amplification of reference gene primers provided the estimated nucleated cell counts. The method was immunoSEQ multiplex PCR; TCRdb's version includes in-frame clones alone and lacks a portion of them. V and J calls and clone size are copied from that table; D and trimming were computed from the DNA. This sample has tens of thousands of clones, with 70% to 90% found just once. Trimming cost V 6 bases and J 4 bases; bases outside gene matches: 3. CDR1 is ENHRY, CDR2 SYGVKD, per germline. This CDR3 comprises 13 residues. This chain connects TRBV10-3 to TRBJ1-1, with 9 bases that match TRBD1. The material sequenced was peripheral blood. The origin of this receptor is a woman of 80 years or more with active or convalescent COVID-19. The chain's CDR3 is CAISTGQGTEAFF. The DNA for the CDR3 is TGTGCCATCAGCACGGGACAGGGCACTGAAGCTTTCTTT.